These 6 T cell receptor beta chains were sequenced from one sample in a study of OX40 agonist ivuxolimab in advanced cancers. This table comes from immunoSEQ multiplex PCR, and its TCRdb copy is limited to in-frame clones, with some not included. Counted here are fewer than 75,000 clones, around 84% occurring once; the ten biggest clones make up around 8.2%. The source material was CD4+ or CD8+ T cells sorted from blood, sampled in a trial of the OX40 agonist ivuxolimab. The receptor set was obtained from an adult with an advanced solid tumor such as melanoma, head and neck, liver or kidney cancer.

The chain joins TRBV28 to TRBJ1-1; 7 bases map to TRBD1. There are 15 residues in the CDR3. The J segment lost 1 base and the V segment lost 5 bases, leaving 7 bases of the junction unmatched. CDR1 MDHEN and CDR2 SYDVKM come from the germline V gene. CDR3 coding DNA: TGTGCCAGCAGTCCTACCGGGACAGCGAACACTGAAGCTTTCTTT. This gives the protein CASSPTGTANTEAFF.

This clone was counted between two and nine times. This chain uses TRBV5-1 with TRBJ1-2; 10 bases agree with TRBD1. This CDR3 region has 14 residues. Per the germline V gene, CDR1 is SGHRS and CDR2 is YFSETQ. Trimming took 4 bases from V and 6 from J; bases not matched to a gene: 6. CDR3 protein: CASSPRQGADGYTF. CDR3 nucleotides: TGCGCCAGCAGCCCTAGACAGGGGGCGGATGGCTACACCTTC.

J is TRBJ2-1 and V is TRBV10-2; D ambiguous. V lost 11 bases and J lost 3, with 11 bases in between. Looked up from germline, CDR1 is WSHSY and CDR2 is SAAADI. The length of the CDR3 is 12 residues. The CDR3, as DNA: TGCGCCTCCTCCCTCGGCTACAATGAGCAGTTCTTC. Its protein product is CASSLGYNEQFF.

In this sample, this clone is medium-sized. The chain uses TRBV5-8 and TRBJ2-5; D is tentatively TRBD1 or TRBD2 (5 bases each). In germline, CDR1 is SGHTS, CDR2 YDEGEE. V was trimmed by 0 bases and J by 5 bases, leaving 11 bases between them. This CDR3 region has 14 residues. CDR3 nucleotide sequence: TGTGCCAGCAGCTTGGAGACGGGGACGGAGACCCAGTACTTC. This codes for CASSLETGTETQYF.

This chain links TRBV28 with TRBJ1-2; TRBD1 matches 8 bases. V dropped 6 bases and J dropped 6; count of bases not matched to a gene: 3. Germline CDR1 and CDR2: MDHEN and SYDVKM. The CDR3 contains 12 residues. The CDR3 reads CASSSDRDGYTF. CDR3 nucleotides: TGTGCCAGCAGCTCGGACAGGGATGGCTACACCTTC.

The V call is TRBV7-2, the J call TRBJ2-7; 12 nucleotides line up with TRBD2. The CDR3 totals 15 residues. Trimming removed 2 bases from V and 2 bases from J; junction bases left unmatched: 1. The germline V gene has CDR1 SGHTA and CDR2 FQGNSA. This chain's CDR3 is CASSLLAGGPYEQYV. The DNA for the CDR3 is TGTGCCAGCAGCTTACTAGCGGGGGGGCCCTACGAGCAGTACGTC.